This TCR beta chain appears in the sequencing data of a study of blood T cell repertoires in COVID-19. Study in general: Researchers got acute and convalescent COVID-19 samples from the United States, Italy and Spain. T cells, B-cell-depleted T cells, or PBMCs supplied cDNA or gDNA.

The V segment lost 4 bases and the J segment 0 bases; nucleotides outside the gene matches: 4. The CDR3 is 16 residues long. Germline CDR1 reads SGHTA; CDR2 reads FQGNSA. Assay: immunoSEQ multiplex PCR; the TCRdb copy retains only in-frame clones and omits some. The top ten hold around 5.2% of the sample, which has 200,000 to 300,000 clones, more than 80% seen once. Sequencing was carried out using peripheral blood. This TCR derives from a human donor in a cohort sampled during active COVID-19. The chain carries TRBV7-2 and TRBJ1-1; TRBD1 matches at 11 bases. CDR3 DNA sequence: TGTGCCAGCAGCTCAGGACAGGGGGCGTTGAACACTGAAGCTTTCTTT. Encoded protein: CASSSGQGALNTEAFF.